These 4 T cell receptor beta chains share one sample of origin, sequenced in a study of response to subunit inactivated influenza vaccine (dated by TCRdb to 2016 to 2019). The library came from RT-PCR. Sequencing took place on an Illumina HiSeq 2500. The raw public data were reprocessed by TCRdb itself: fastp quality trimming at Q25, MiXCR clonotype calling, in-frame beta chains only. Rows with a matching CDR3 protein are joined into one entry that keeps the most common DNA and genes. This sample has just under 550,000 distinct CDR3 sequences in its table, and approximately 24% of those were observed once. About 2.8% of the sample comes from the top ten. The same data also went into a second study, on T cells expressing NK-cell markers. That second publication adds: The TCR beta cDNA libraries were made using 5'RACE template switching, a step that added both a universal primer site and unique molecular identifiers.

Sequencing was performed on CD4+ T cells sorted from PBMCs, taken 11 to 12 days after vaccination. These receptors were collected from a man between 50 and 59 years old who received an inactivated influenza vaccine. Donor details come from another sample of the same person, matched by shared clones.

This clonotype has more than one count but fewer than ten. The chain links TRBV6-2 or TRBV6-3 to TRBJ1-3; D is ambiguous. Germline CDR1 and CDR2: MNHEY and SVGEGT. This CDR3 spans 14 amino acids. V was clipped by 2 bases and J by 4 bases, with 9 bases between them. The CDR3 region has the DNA TGTGCCAGCAGTTACCCGTCTCAGGGAAACACCATATATTTT. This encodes CASSYPSQGNTIYF.

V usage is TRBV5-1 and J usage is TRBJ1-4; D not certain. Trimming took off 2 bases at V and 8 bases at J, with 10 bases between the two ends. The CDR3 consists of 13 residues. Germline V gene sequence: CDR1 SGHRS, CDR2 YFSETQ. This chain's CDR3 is CASSFTVEEKLFF. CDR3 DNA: TGCGCCAGCAGCTTTACAGTGGAGGAAAAACTGTTTTTT.

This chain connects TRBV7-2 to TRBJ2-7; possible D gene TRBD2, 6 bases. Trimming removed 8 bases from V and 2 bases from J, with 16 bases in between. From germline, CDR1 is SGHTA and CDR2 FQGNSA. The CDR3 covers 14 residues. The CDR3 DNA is TGTGCCAGCGGGAAGATGGGGGGAACCTACGAGCAGTACTTC. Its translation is CASGKMGGTYEQYF.

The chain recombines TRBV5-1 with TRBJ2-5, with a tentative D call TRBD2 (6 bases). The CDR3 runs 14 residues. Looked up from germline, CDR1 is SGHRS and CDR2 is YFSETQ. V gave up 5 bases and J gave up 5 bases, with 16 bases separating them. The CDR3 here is CASRSGRSTETQYF. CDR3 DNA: TGCGCCAGCAGATCCGGGAGAAGCACGGAGACCCAGTACTTC.